This TCR beta chain was documented in a study of Ad26.COV2.S vaccination and SARS-CoV-2 variants. About this clone: As yet, its antigen is unknown.

Study-level results: Vaccinees displayed broader spike-specific TCR repertoires than placebo recipients.

The CDR3 is 14 residues long. CDR1 is LGHNA, CDR2 YSLEER, per germline. Trimming removed 1 base at V and 2 bases at J, with 3 bases between. The treatment here: 19 received Ad26.COV2.S at low or high dose, single or two shots; several received placebo; per-sample allocation not given. Sampling occurred on day 63 after the first vaccine or placebo injection. The donor was a Boston adult aged 18-55 years. TCRdb's copy holds only in-frame clones and misses some; the assay was immunoSEQ multiplex PCR. This sample yields about 260,000 clones, of which around nine tenths are seen a single time; 2.5% to 3.5% belongs to the top ten.

This material consisted of peripheral blood, taken in a trial of Ad26.COV2.S vaccine versus placebo. This TCR was recovered from a person between 18 and 59 years old who received the Ad26.COV2.S COVID-19 vaccine or a placebo. The rearrangement joins TRBV4-3 to TRBJ2-6; unclear D gene. DNA of the CDR3: TGCGCCAGCAGCCAAGGGGCTGGGGCCAACGTCCTGACTTTC. Translation gives CASSQGAGANVLTF.